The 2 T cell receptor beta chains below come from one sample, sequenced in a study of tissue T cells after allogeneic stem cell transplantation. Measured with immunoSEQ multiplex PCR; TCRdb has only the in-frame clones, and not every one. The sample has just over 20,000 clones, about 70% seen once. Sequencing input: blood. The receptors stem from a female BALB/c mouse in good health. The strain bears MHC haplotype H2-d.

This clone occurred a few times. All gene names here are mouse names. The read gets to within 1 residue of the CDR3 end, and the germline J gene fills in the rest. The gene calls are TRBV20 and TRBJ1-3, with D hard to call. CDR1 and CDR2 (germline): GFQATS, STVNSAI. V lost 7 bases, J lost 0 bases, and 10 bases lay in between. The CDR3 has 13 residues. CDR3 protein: CGVGSNSGNTLYF. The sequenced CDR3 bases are TGTGGTGTAGGGTCCAATTCTGGAAATACGCTCTAT.

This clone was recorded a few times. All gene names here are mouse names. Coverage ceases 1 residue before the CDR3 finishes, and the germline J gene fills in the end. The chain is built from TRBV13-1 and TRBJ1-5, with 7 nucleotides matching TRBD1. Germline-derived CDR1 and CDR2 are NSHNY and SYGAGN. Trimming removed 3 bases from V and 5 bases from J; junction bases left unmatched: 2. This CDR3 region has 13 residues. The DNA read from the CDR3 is TGTGCCAGCAGTGGTGGGACAGACCAGGCTCCGCTT. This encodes CASSGGTDQAPL. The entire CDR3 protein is CASSGGTDQAPLF.